This T cell receptor (beta chain) was captured by sequencing in a study of vaccination and CD4 T cells after COVID-19. At the level of the study: Cells were stimulated with overlapping spike peptide pools from SARS-CoV-2, HCoV-NL63, HCoV-OC43 and HCoV-229E.

The Oncomine TCR Beta short-read assay generated sequence data from the DNA of cultured CD4+ T cells. TCRdb called the PCR reads again in MiXCR, with one record for every CDR3 protein. The profile covers around 26,000 distinct CDR3 sequences, with over 60% appearing a single time and under 20% taken by the ten largest. Treatment defined: roughly 11-day PBMC culture with coronavirus spike peptide pools or control peptides (ViraFEST assay). The CDR3 length is 13 residues. Trimming took 4 bases from V and 2 from J, leaving 8 bases between them. Looked up from germline, CDR1 is SGHTA and CDR2 is FQGNSA. As concerns this clonotype: What it binds is unknown.

The material was CD4+ T cells from blood, cultured in vitro, obtained after SARS-CoV-2 vaccination. The receptor comes from a human donor who received a COVID-19 vaccine. The chain links TRBV7-2 to TRBJ1-1; no reliable D call. The CDR3 DNA reads TGTGCCAGCAGCTCACTGGGCAACACTGAAGCTTTCTTT. It yields the protein CASSSLGNTEAFF.